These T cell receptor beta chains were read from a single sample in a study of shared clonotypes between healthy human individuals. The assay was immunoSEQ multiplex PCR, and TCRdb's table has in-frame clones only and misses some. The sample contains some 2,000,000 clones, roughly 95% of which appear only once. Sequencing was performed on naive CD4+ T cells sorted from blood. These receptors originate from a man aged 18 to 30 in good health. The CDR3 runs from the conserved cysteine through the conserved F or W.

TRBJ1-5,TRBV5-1,CASSLGVYSNQPQHF
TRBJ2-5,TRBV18,CASSPLATETQYF
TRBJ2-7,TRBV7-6,CASSLTRQYEQYF
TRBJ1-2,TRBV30,CAWSVIQGSYYTF
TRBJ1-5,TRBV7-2,CASSLGGRGNQPQHF
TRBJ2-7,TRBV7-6,CASSLQGQGPYEQYF
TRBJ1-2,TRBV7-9,CASSATLGRTNYGYTF
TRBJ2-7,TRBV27,CASSSYRQGMIEQYF
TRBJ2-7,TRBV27,CASSHAPYEQYF
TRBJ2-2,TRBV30,CASRLANTGELFF
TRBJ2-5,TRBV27,CASSLSRGDQETQYF
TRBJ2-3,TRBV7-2,CASSLVGAGDRRDTQYF
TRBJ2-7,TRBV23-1,CASSHPVWGGRYEQYF
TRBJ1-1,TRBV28,CASSSTSREAFF
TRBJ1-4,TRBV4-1,CASSHEDRDEEKLFF
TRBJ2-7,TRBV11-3,CASSLGRTRTAYEQYF
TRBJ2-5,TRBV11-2,CASSLTGRGAAETQYF
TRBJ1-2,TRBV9,CASSVGRQGALYGYTF
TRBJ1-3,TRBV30,CAWSVGAGIVGNTIYF
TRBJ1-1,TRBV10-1,CASSKDRDNTEAFF
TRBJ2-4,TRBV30,CAWGGLGWDIQYF
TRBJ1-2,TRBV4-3,CASSQDLGVARYGYTF
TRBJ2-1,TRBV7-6,CASSPTRNEQFF
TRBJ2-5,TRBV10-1,CASSESSRGETQYF
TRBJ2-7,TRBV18,CASSPSVAGVYEQYF
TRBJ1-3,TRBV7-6,CASSSGGAFSGNTIYF
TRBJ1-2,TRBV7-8,CASSLKIGALNNYGYTF
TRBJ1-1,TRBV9,CASSVVARTTLNTEAFF
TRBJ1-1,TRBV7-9,CASILTGNTEAFF
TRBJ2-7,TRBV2,CASVSSGQNSYEQYF
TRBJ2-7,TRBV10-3,CAIGQAGTPRSEQYF
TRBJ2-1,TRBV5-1,CASSWTAAQFYNEQFF
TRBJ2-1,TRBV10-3,CAISERNRGEQFF
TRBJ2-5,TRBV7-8,CASSPGAAETQYF
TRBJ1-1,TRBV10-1,CASSDHTAGTEAFF
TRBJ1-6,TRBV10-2,CASRDPGNSPLHF
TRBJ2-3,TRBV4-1,CASSQSTGPSSTDTQYF
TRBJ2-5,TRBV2,CASSGGLAGVGRESQYF
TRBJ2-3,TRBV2,CASRAQADTQYF
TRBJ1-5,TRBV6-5,CASRQGLSQPQHF
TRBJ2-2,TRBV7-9,CVSTGTQNTGELFF
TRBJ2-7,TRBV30,CAWSTTQVGEQYF
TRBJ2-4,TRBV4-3,CASSQGGLLEGAKNIQYF
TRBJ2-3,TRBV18,CASSLKRTSGSRGTDTQYF
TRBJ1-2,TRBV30,CAWSKNRGPDQGYTF